One sample yielded the 8 T cell receptor beta chains listed below, sequenced in a study of blood T cell repertoires in COVID-19. The method was immunoSEQ multiplex PCR; TCRdb's version includes in-frame clones alone and lacks a portion of them. The table has 65,000 to 90,000 clones, 70% to 90% seen once; the top ten hold 4.8%. The sequenced sample consisted of peripheral blood. Receptor source: a woman of 80 years or more with active or convalescent COVID-19.

CDR3 sequence: CASSLAGGLEQFF. CDR3 DNA sequence: TGTGCCAGCAGCCTAGCGGGAGGCTTGGAGCAGTTCTTC. The rearrangement joins TRBV12-3 or TRBV12-4 to TRBJ2-1; 11 positions agree with TRBD2. The CDR3 loop spans 13 amino acids. V trimming: 6 bases; J trimming: 10 bases; junction bases outside the gene matches: 5.

The chain recombines TRBV2 with TRBJ2-1; 9 nucleotides line up with TRBD1. The CDR3 extends over 13 amino acids. From germline, CDR1 is SNHLY and CDR2 FYNNEI. V was clipped by 7 bases and J by 9 bases; unmatched bases: 7. CDR3 in amino acids: CASKQGAWTEQFF. The CDR3 DNA is TGTGCCAGCAAACAGGGGGCTTGGACTGAGCAGTTCTTC.

This chain links TRBV15 with TRBJ2-7, with 11 bases fitting TRBD2. With V trimmed by 5 bases and J by 1 base, 7 bases remained unmatched. The CDR3 runs to 16 residues. Germline loops: CDR1 LNHNV, CDR2 YYDKDF (reference sequence). The CDR3 spells CATSSGLAGSSYEQYF. In DNA, the CDR3 is TGTGCCACCAGCTCCGGACTAGCGGGCTCATCCTACGAGCAGTACTTC.

The chain recombines TRBV28 with TRBJ1-2, with 8 bases matching TRBD1. This CDR3 spans 14 amino acids. Germline V lookup: CDR1 MDHEN, CDR2 SYDVKM. The J segment lost 8 bases and the V segment lost 8 bases, leaving 13 bases of the junction unmatched. The CDR3 here is CASSPGQGGKGYTF. CDR3 DNA: TGTGCCAGCTCACCCGGACAGGGCGGTAAAGGCTACACCTTC.

The genes are TRBV6-4 and TRBJ2-1; D perhaps matches TRBD1 (6 bases). Trimming removed 2 bases from V and 3 bases from J, with 8 bases in between. Germline-derived CDR1 and CDR2 are MRHNA and SNTAGT. This CDR3 has 14 amino acids. CDR3 sequence: CASSDGQNYNEQFF. The DNA of the CDR3 is TGTGCCAGCAGTGACGGACAGAACTACAATGAGCAGTTCTTC.

The rearrangement uses TRBV5-5 and TRBJ2-6; 7 bases align to TRBD1. The germline V gene encodes CDR1 SGHKS and CDR2 YYEKEE (reference sequence). The CDR3 has 18 amino acids. V shed 2 bases, J shed 0 bases, and the junction held 8 bases outside the gene matches. The CDR3: CASSLPDRPGSGANVLTF. CDR3 DNA: TGTGCCAGCAGCTTACCGGACAGGCCGGGCTCTGGGGCCAACGTCCTGACTTTC. The whole variable domain, remainder taken from reference TRBV5-5 and TRBJ2-6, is DAGVTQSPTHLIKTRGQQVTLRCSPISGHKSVSWYQQVLGQGPQFIFQYYEKEERGRGNFPDRFSARQFPNYSSELNVNALLLGDSALYLCASSLPDRPGSGANVLTFGAGSRLTVL.

The rearrangement links TRBV11-2 to TRBJ1-4; 7 nucleotides line up with TRBD1. Germline V lookup: CDR1 SGHAT, CDR2 FQNNGV. This CDR3 spans 16 amino acids. Losses at the gene ends were 5 bases for V and 7 bases for J; bases not matched to a gene: 13. Here the CDR3 reads CASSAPGQALREKLFF. The CDR3 bases are TGTGCCAGCAGCGCACCAGGACAGGCGCTTCGTGAAAAACTGTTTTTT.

The chain links TRBV5-1 to TRBJ2-3; no reliable D call. Trimming took 4 bases from V and 5 from J, leaving 8 bases between them. Germline-derived CDR1 and CDR2 are SGHRS and YFSETQ. There are 12 residues in the CDR3. CDR3 coding DNA: TGCGCCAGCAGCAACGCAGGAGATACGCAGTATTTT. Translating it yields CASSNAGDTQYF.